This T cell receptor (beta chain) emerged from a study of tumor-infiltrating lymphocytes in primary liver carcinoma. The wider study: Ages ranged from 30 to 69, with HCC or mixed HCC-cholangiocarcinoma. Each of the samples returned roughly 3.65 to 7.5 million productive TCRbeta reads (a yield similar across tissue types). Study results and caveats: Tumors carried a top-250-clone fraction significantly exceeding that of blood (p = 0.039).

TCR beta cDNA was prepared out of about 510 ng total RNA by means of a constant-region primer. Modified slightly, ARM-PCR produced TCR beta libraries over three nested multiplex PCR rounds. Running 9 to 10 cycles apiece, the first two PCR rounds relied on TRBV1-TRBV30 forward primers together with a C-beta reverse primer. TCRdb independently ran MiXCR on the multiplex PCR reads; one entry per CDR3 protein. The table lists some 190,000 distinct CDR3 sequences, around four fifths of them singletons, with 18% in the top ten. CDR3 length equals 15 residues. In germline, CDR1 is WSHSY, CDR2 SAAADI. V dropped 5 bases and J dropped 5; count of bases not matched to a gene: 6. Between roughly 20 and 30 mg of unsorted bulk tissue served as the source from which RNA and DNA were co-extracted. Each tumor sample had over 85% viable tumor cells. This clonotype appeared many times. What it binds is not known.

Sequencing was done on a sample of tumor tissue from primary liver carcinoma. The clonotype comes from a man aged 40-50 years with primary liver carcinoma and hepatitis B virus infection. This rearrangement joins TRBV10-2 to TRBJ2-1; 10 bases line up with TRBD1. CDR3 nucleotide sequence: TGCGCCAGCAGTTACCGGGACAGGGGCCACAATGAGCAGTTCTTC. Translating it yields CASSYRDRGHNEQFF.